The sequence of this TCR beta chain was determined in a study of T cell changes during pregnancy in multiple sclerosis. Some clones are missing from TCRdb's copy, which holds only in-frame ones; the method was immunoSEQ multiplex PCR. Here the sample spans more than 80,000 clones, 91% being singletons. The CDR3 runs to 13 residues. Trimming stripped 2 bases from V and 4 bases from J, with 6 bases between. The V gene's germline CDR1 is MNHEY and CDR2 SVGAGI. This rearrangement joins TRBV6-5 to TRBJ1-5; a possible D gene is TRBD1 (5 bases). The material was PBMCs, obtained in the first trimester of pregnancy. This receptor was obtained from a female donor in good health, serving as a control in a pregnancy study. Some clones in this sample may be carry-over from other donors' samples. Written as DNA, the CDR3 is TGTGCCAGCAGTTACGGGGGGAATCAGCCCCAGCATTTT. It specifies CASSYGGNQPQHF.